Each of the 16 T cell receptor beta chains below was sequenced from the same sample in a study of blood T cells in healthy people across ages. PCR was performed a second time for 7 to 11 cycles using a sample-barcoded 5' primer and a J-beta primer mix. TCRdb itself ran the 5' RACE reads through MiXCR, one entry per CDR3 protein. Found here are hundreds of thousands of distinct CDR3 sequences, 35% to 40% of them singletons; the top ten hold over 10%. Sequences were obtained from blood. The receptors shown here come from a man aged 18-30 years in good health.

The J gene is TRBJ1-1, the V gene TRBV5-1, with a weak D call TRBD1 (5 bases). Germline values: CDR1 SGHRS, CDR2 YFSETQ. The CDR3 runs to 13 residues. Trimming removed 7 bases at V and 1 base at J, with 11 bases between. The CDR3 DNA follows: TGCGCCAGCGCTGGGGGTGGGAACACTGAAGCTTTCTTT. Its protein product is CASAGGGNTEAFF.

Regarding this clonotype: A read error may explain this, as a much larger clone is one base away. In DNA form, the CDR3 reads TGTGCCAGCAGCTTAGCGGGGGGGACTAGCAACCATGAGCAGTTCTTC. This gives the protein CASSLAGGTSNHEQFF. V gene TRBV7-9 combines with J gene TRBJ2-1, with 9 positions matching TRBD2. CDR3 length: 16 amino acids. With 0 bases clipped from V and 8 bases from J, the junction kept 8 bases outside the gene matches. Germline V gene sequence: CDR1 SEHNR, CDR2 FQNEAQ (reference sequence).

Concerning this clonotype: One base away lies a much larger clone, so this may be a sequencing read error. Because the CDR3 is missing its conserved closing phenylalanine or tryptophan, this is likely a read error. The chain carries TRBV20-1 and TRBJ2-7; D gene unclear. The V end was cut by 6 bases, the J end by 5 bases, with 17 bases between. Germline loops: CDR1 DFQATT, CDR2 SNEGSKA (reference sequence). This CDR3 region has 13 residues. CDR3: CSALTSTENEQYL. The CDR3 nucleotides read TGCAGTGCGTTGACATCAACGGAAAACGAGCAGTACTTA.

This clonotype was seen more than once but under ten times. V and J are TRBV12-3 or TRBV12-4 and TRBJ2-6, with 9 bases aligning to TRBD1. This CDR3 has 17 amino acids. The V segment lost 6 bases and the J segment 2 bases; nucleotides outside the gene matches: 8. The CDR3 DNA reads TGTGCCAGCAGACCGGGACAGGGATGGGCTGGGGCCAACGTCCTGACTTTC. Encoded protein: CASRPGQGWAGANVLTF.

A few counts support this clonotype. The CDR3 sequence: CSARGASGSSNTGELFF. CDR3 DNA sequence: TGCAGTGCTAGAGGAGCTAGCGGGTCCTCGAACACCGGGGAGCTGTTTTTT. V is TRBV20-1 and J is TRBJ2-2, with 8 bases aligning to TRBD2. Germline loops: CDR1 DFQATT, CDR2 SNEGSKA (reference sequence). CDR3 length: 17 residues. Unmatched junction bases numbered 7, after V lost 1 base and J lost 0 bases.

The chain carries TRBV18 and TRBJ1-4, with 7 bases fitting TRBD1. The length of the CDR3 is 14 residues. V was clipped by 3 bases and J by 7 bases; unmatched bases: 5. In germline, CDR1 is KGHSH, CDR2 LQKENI. Written as DNA, the CDR3 is TGTGCCAGCTCACCGCGGCAGGGGGGTGAAAAACTGTTTTTT. Its translation is CASSPRQGGEKLFF.

V and J are TRBV10-3 and TRBJ2-1, with D possibly called TRBD1 or TRBD2 (5 bases each). This CDR3 comprises 15 residues. Trimming took 5 bases from V and 2 from J, leaving 13 bases between them. The germline V gene has CDR1 ENHRY and CDR2 SYGVKD. CDR3 sequence: CAISPTEGTYNEQFF. CDR3 nucleotides: TGTGCCATCAGTCCCACCGAGGGGACCTACAATGAGCAGTTCTTC.

The chain employs TRBV5-1 and TRBJ1-2, with D possibly being TRBD1 (6 bases). Trimming stripped 0 bases from V and 1 base from J, with 22 bases between. This CDR3 is 19 amino acids long. Looked up from germline, CDR1 is SGHRS and CDR2 is YFSETQ. The CDR3 here is CASSLVGSGTWPINYGYTF. Here the CDR3 DNA reads TGCGCCAGCAGCTTGGTGGGCTCTGGGACATGGCCTATTAACTATGGCTACACCTTC.

Ten or more counts support this clonotype. V usage is TRBV4-3 and J usage is TRBJ2-1, with D perhaps assigned TRBD1 or TRBD2 (5 bases each). The length of the CDR3 is 16 residues. Germline lookup yields CDR1 LGHNA and CDR2 YSLEER. The ends were cut back, 0 bases at V and 0 bases at J, with 9 bases in the middle. The chain's CDR3 is CASSQDSGSSYNEQFF. As DNA, the CDR3 is TGCGCCAGCAGCCAAGATTCAGGGAGCTCCTACAATGAGCAGTTCTTC.

On this clonotype itself: Just one base apart from a much larger clone, this may be a read error. CDR3 coding DNA: TGTGCCAGCAGCCCGGGGGGGGAGTACCATGGCTACACCTTC. Protein sequence: CASSPGGEYHGYTF. The chain joins TRBV5-5 to TRBJ1-2; a weak D match, TRBD1 (5 bases). The CDR3 is 14 residues long. Germline loops: CDR1 SGHKS, CDR2 YYEKEE (reference sequence). V was clipped by 4 bases and J by 6 bases, with 16 bases between them.

Remarks on this clonotype: This may stem from a read error, because a much larger clone lies one nucleotide away. The chain links TRBV4-2 to TRBJ2-5; the D is unclear. Germline V CDR1 and CDR2: LGHNA, YNFKEQ. The CDR3 loop spans 14 amino acids. CDR3 residues: CVSSRQQYQETQYF. The DNA for the CDR3 is TGTGTCAGCAGCCGCCAGCAGTACCAAGAGACCCAGTACTTC.

This clonotype was detected only a few times. The V call is TRBV20-1, the J call TRBJ1-6, with no clear D. Germline CDR1 is DFQATT and CDR2 is SNEGSKA (reference sequence). CDR3 length equals 15 residues. The V end was cut by 0 bases, the J end by 8 bases, with 14 bases between. CDR3 sequence: CSARDPRSADSPLHF. As DNA, the CDR3 is TGCAGTGCTAGAGATCCCAGGTCGGCTGATTCACCCCTCCACTTT.

The sample holds many counts of this clonotype. The V and J genes are TRBV7-2 and TRBJ2-1, with D hard to call. The V end lost 3 bases, the J end lost 5 bases, and 8 bases lay between the germline ends. Germline CDR1 is SGHTA and CDR2 is FQGNSA. The CDR3 is 13 residues long. The CDR3 sequence: CASSFPGDNEQFF. As DNA, the CDR3 is TGTGCCAGCAGCTTCCCAGGTGACAATGAGCAGTTCTTC.

The rearrangement uses TRBV3-1 and TRBJ1-4; 7 bases map to TRBD1. The CDR3 consists of 20 residues. Germline V gene sequence: CDR1 LGHDT, CDR2 YNNKEL (reference sequence). After removal of 4 bases from V and 4 bases from J, the junction contained 21 bases not matched to a gene. DNA of the CDR3: TGTGCCAGCAGCCCCTTTGGGACGTGGGACAGAGGGCCAGATAATGAAAAACTGTTTTTT. Translated: CASSPFGTWDRGPDNEKLFF.

This clonotype showed up many times. The chain carries TRBV28 and TRBJ2-5; D not certain. This CDR3 region has 15 residues. Trimming took off 3 bases at V and 1 base at J, with 12 bases between the two ends. Germline V CDR1 and CDR2: MDHEN, SYDVKM. The DNA for the CDR3 is TGTGCCAGCAGTTTCCTCGGCCAGCTCCAAGAGACCCAGTACTTC. It encodes CASSFLGQLQETQYF.

V usage is TRBV4-2 and J usage is TRBJ2-3; 7 bases are shared with TRBD1. From germline, CDR1 is LGHNA and CDR2 YNFKEQ. V shed 1 base and J 3 bases; nucleotides not matched to a gene: 10. The CDR3 totals 17 residues. This chain's CDR3 is CASSQAGVGGGTDTQYF. CDR3 nucleotide sequence: TGTGCCAGCAGCCAAGCTGGAGTAGGGGGCGGAACAGATACGCAGTATTTT.